Below, 9 T cell receptor beta chains from the same sample are listed, as sequenced in a study of blood T cell repertoires in COVID-19. Profiling relied on immunoSEQ multiplex PCR, and the TCRdb table lists in-frame clones only, not all of them. The sample shows 80,000 to 100,000 clones, under 80% of them seen only once. The specimen sequenced was peripheral blood. These receptors originate from a human donor in a cohort sampled during active COVID-19.

About this clone: Other DNA sequences in the sample encode the same CDR3. The chain recombines TRBV6-5 with TRBJ1-5; TRBD1 aligns across 7 bases. The V gene end was trimmed by 2 bases and the J gene end by 2 bases; junction bases not matched to a gene: 0. In germline, CDR1 is MNHEY, CDR2 SVGAGI. The CDR3 length is 14 residues. The CDR3 reads CASSYDRGNQPQHF. DNA of the CDR3: TGTGCCAGCAGTTACGACAGGGGCAATCAGCCCCAGCATTTT.

The rearrangement links TRBV11-3 to TRBJ1-6, with a weak D call TRBD1 (6 bases). This CDR3 is built from 17 residues. Trimming took off 8 bases at V and 0 bases at J, with 17 bases between the two ends. CDR1 and CDR2 from the germline V gene are SGHNT and YENEEA. CDR3 region: CASADRTLNSYNSPLHF. As DNA, the CDR3 is TGTGCCAGCGCTGACAGGACCCTAAACTCCTATAATTCACCCCTCCACTTT. Complete variable domain (other parts from reference TRBV11-3 and TRBJ1-6): EAGVVQSPRYKIIEKKQPVAFWCNPISGHNTLYWYLQNLGQGPELLIRYENEEAVDDSQLPKDRFSAERLKGVDSTLKIQPAELGDSAVYLCASADRTLNSYNSPLHFGNGTRLTVT.

V gene TRBV6-5 combines with J gene TRBJ1-6; D perhaps matches TRBD1 (6 bases). This CDR3 has 13 amino acids. The germline V and J ends were trimmed by 5 bases and 14 bases, with 16 bases remaining between them. Germline CDR1 MNHEY, CDR2 SVGAGI. The CDR3 is CASSRDMRSTLHF. DNA of the CDR3: TGTGCCAGCAGTAGGGACATGAGAAGCACCCTCCACTTT.

This clone was detected a few times. The chain carries TRBV19 and TRBJ2-2; tentatively, D is TRBD1 (6 bases). There are 11 residues in the CDR3. Trimming took 9 bases from V and 7 from J, leaving 9 bases between them. Germline V gene sequence: CDR1 LNHDA, CDR2 SQIVND (reference sequence). The CDR3: CASGQNGELFF. DNA of the CDR3: TGTGCCAGCGGACAGAACGGGGAGCTGTTTTTT.

The rearrangement joins TRBV11-2 to TRBJ2-1, with 9 bases that match TRBD2. The J segment lost 7 bases and the V segment lost 5 bases, leaving 12 bases of the junction unmatched. This CDR3 comprises 16 residues. Per the germline V gene, CDR1 is SGHAT and CDR2 is FQNNGV. CDR3 sequence (DNA): TGTGCCAGCAGCCTAAGACTAGCGGTCGACGGGAATGAGCAGTTCTTC. Encoded protein: CASSLRLAVDGNEQFF.

This clone was seen just once. The V and J genes are TRBV28 and TRBJ1-3; the D gene is possibly TRBD1 (5 bases). Trimming stripped 4 bases from V and 0 bases from J, with 10 bases between. This CDR3 contains 15 residues. Looked up from germline, CDR1 is MDHEN and CDR2 is SYDVKM. CDR3: CASSSWTTSGNTIYF. CDR3 in DNA: TGTGCCAGCAGTTCCTGGACAACCTCTGGAAACACCATATATTTT.

This sequence joins TRBV19 and TRBJ2-1; D may be TRBD2 (6 bases). V lost 6 bases to trimming and J lost 7 bases, with 13 bases between them. Looked up from germline, CDR1 is LNHDA and CDR2 is SQIVND (reference sequence). The CDR3 has 13 residues. CDR3 sequence: CASSWDWRNEQFF. Written as DNA, the CDR3 is TGTGCCAGTAGCTGGGACTGGAGGAATGAGCAGTTCTTC.

The chain is built from TRBV19 and TRBJ2-1; weak D call: TRBD1 (5 bases). This CDR3 has 14 residues. The V end lost 3 bases, the J end lost 3 bases, and 9 bases lay between the germline ends. Per the germline V gene, CDR1 is LNHDA and CDR2 is SQIVND (reference sequence). The CDR3 loop is CASSMGHRYNEQFF. CDR3 coding DNA: TGTGCCAGTAGTATGGGGCATCGCTACAATGAGCAGTTCTTC.

This clone was counted only a few times. The rearrangement links TRBV4-2 to TRBJ2-7; 7 bases align to TRBD1. The CDR3 consists of 16 residues. Losses at the gene ends were 0 bases for V and 1 base for J; bases not matched to a gene: 6. Germline values: CDR1 LGHNA, CDR2 YNFKEQ. The CDR3 nucleotides read TGTGCCAGCAGCCAAGAACAGGGGTTAGATTCCTACGAGCAGTACTTC. Translating gives CASSQEQGLDSYEQYF.